This T cell receptor beta chain was sequenced for a study of OX40 agonist ivuxolimab in advanced cancers. CDR1 and CDR2 from the germline V gene are SNHLY and FYNNEI. Trimming stripped 7 bases from V and 0 bases from J, with 9 bases between. The CDR3 is made up of 13 amino acids. About this clone: The identical CDR3 is also encoded by other nucleotide sequences in the sample.

Clones were read by immunoSEQ multiplex PCR, and TCRdb kept only the in-frame ones, dropping some. The sample has some 80,000 clones; about 87% are singletons. The input for sequencing was CD4+ or CD8+ T cells sorted from blood, taken in a trial of the OX40 agonist ivuxolimab. The sequence was collected from an adult with an advanced solid tumor such as melanoma, head and neck, liver or kidney cancer. The rearrangement links TRBV2 to TRBJ2-5; unclear D gene. CDR3 nucleotides: TGTGCCAGCAAGGGTGACTACCAAGAGACCCAGTACTTC. Protein sequence: CASKGDYQETQYF.